This TCR beta chain was observed in a study of blood T cell repertoires in COVID-19. The V and J ends lost 0 bases and 4 bases respectively, with 9 bases between them. Germline-derived CDR1 and CDR2 are GTSNPN and SVGIG (reference sequence). This CDR3 is built from 13 residues. Profiling relied on immunoSEQ multiplex PCR, and the TCRdb table lists in-frame clones only, not all of them. The sample has about 190,000 clones; 65% to 85% are singletons. The chain carries TRBV30 and TRBJ1-2; D is ambiguous. The receptor was isolated from a woman in her thirties who had recovered from COVID-19. The sequencing sample was made of PBMCs or T cells enriched from blood (not recorded which). DNA of the CDR3: TGTGCCTGGAGTGTACAACAGATCTATGGCTACACCTTC. Amino acids: CAWSVQQIYGYTF.